The next 20 T cell receptor beta chains were all read from a single sample in a study of T cell changes during pregnancy in multiple sclerosis. Sequenced by immunoSEQ multiplex PCR; TCRdb stores in-frame clones only, minus some. The data contain some 60,000 clones, roughly 93% of them singletons. The sequencing here drew on peripheral blood, taken after pregnancy. Source of these receptors: a female donor with multiple sclerosis, enrolled in a pregnancy study.

J is TRBJ1-5 and V is TRBV6-1; D is unclear. Deletions cut 1 base from V and 4 bases from J, with 8 bases between. This CDR3 has 14 amino acids. Germline loops: CDR1 MNHNS, CDR2 SASEGT. CDR3 in amino acids: CASSEGPRNQPQHF. The CDR3 DNA reads as TGTGCCAGCAGTGAAGGGCCAAGAAATCAGCCCCAGCATTTT.

This chain uses TRBV9 with TRBJ1-4; 8 bases match TRBD1. Germline V lookup: CDR1 SGDLS, CDR2 YYNGEE. The CDR3 is 14 amino acids. The ends lost 4 bases at V and 4 bases at J; junction bases unmatched: 3. The CDR3 DNA reads TGTGCCAGCAGCCTGGGACAGGATAATGAAAAACTGTTTTTT. This sequence encodes CASSLGQDNEKLFF.

This clone was seen only once. CDR3 nucleotides: TGTGCCAGTGGGGGACTAGCGGGAGGAATCTACGAGCAGTACTTC. The encoded protein is CASGGLAGGIYEQYF. This chain links TRBV2 with TRBJ2-7, with TRBD2 identical over 15 bases. Per germline, CDR1 SNHLY and CDR2 FYNNEI. This CDR3 comprises 15 residues. J lost 3 bases, V lost 9 bases, and 6 bases had no gene match.

The V gene is TRBV11-3, the J gene TRBJ2-7, with 13 nucleotides matching TRBD2. The CDR3 length is 15 residues. Germline V gene data show CDR1 as SGHNT and CDR2 as YENEEA. Losses at the gene ends were 4 bases for V and 3 bases for J; bases not matched to a gene: 3. The CDR3 region is CASSSGLAGVYEQYF. CDR3 coding DNA: TGTGCCAGCAGCTCAGGACTAGCGGGGGTCTACGAGCAGTACTTC.

This clone occurred once. V and J are TRBV16 and TRBJ1-5; weak D call: TRBD1 (6 bases). V was pared by 3 bases and J by 7 bases, with 13 bases between. Germline CDR1 is KGHSY and CDR2 is FQNENV. The CDR3 is 14 residues long. CDR3 in DNA: TGTGCCAGCAGCCACCCGGGAGGGGGGCAGCCCCAGCATTTT. Amino acid sequence: CASSHPGGGQPQHF.

V usage is TRBV4-2 and J usage is TRBJ2-1; 9 bases agree with TRBD2. The CDR3 covers 15 residues. Germline loops: CDR1 LGHNA, CDR2 YNFKEQ. V gave up 4 bases and J gave up 3 bases; unmatched junction bases: 4. The CDR3 sequence is CASSLSTSGYNEQFF. Here the CDR3 DNA reads TGTGCCAGCAGCCTCTCGACTAGCGGCTACAATGAGCAGTTCTTC.

The J gene is TRBJ2-7, the V gene TRBV6-5; TRBD2 matches 8 bases. The V segment lost 4 bases and the J segment 2 bases; nucleotides outside the gene matches: 10. The germline V gene has CDR1 MNHEY and CDR2 SVGAGI. CDR3 length equals 16 residues. Here the CDR3 reads CASSFKVGRAPYEQYF. The CDR3 bases are TGTGCCAGCAGTTTTAAGGTCGGGAGGGCCCCCTACGAGCAGTACTTC.

The chain has TRBV2 and TRBJ1-6; D unclear. Germline loops: CDR1 SNHLY, CDR2 FYNNEI. The CDR3 loop spans 12 amino acids. V was clipped by 4 bases and J by 5 bases, with 3 bases between them. CDR3 amino acids: CASSADNSPLHF. The CDR3 DNA reads as TGTGCCAGCAGTGCAGATAATTCACCCCTCCACTTT.

This CDR3 is CASISLTSGAQYF. The CDR3 coding sequence is TGCGCCAGCATCTCCCTGACTAGCGGGGCCCAGTACTTC. This chain connects TRBV5-1 to TRBJ2-5; the match to TRBD2 covers 11 bases. The CDR3 runs 13 residues. V trimming: 6 bases; J trimming: 9 bases; junction bases outside the gene matches: 7. The V gene's germline CDR1 is SGHRS and CDR2 YFSETQ.

A few counts support this clone. The chain has TRBV7-3 and TRBJ1-5; perhaps TRBD1 as D (6 bases). This CDR3 has 19 amino acids. The V gene lost 2 bases and the J gene lost 0 bases, with 20 bases spanning the gap. Germline-derived CDR1 and CDR2 are SGHTA and FQGTGA. The chain's CDR3 is CASSLGPPGQNYSNQPQHF. The DNA for the CDR3 is TGTGCCAGCAGCTTAGGCCCGCCTGGACAGAACTATAGCAATCAGCCCCAGCATTTT.

The chain joins TRBV10-2 to TRBJ2-7, with D perhaps matching TRBD2 (5 bases). V lost 0 bases and J 2 bases, leaving 8 bases between the germline ends. CDR1 is WSHSY and CDR2 is SAAADI in the germline V gene. The CDR3 has 14 amino acids. The DNA of the CDR3 is TGCGCCAGCAGTGAGTCGCTAGCAGCCTACGAGCAGTACTTC. Translation gives CASSESLAAYEQYF.

The rearrangement links TRBV7-2 to TRBJ1-1; perhaps TRBD1 as D (5 bases). Germline CDR1 SGHTA, CDR2 FQGNSA. The CDR3 spans 14 residues. Trimming left V 1 base short and J 6 bases short, with 12 bases between. CDR3 sequence reads: CASSLGRVKAEAFF. DNA of the CDR3: TGTGCCAGCAGCTTAGGCAGGGTTAAGGCTGAAGCTTTCTTT. The full variable domain, rest sourced from reference TRBV7-2 and TRBJ1-1, is GAGVSQSPSNKVTEKGKDVELRCDPISGHTALYWYRQSLGQGLEFLIYFQGNSAPDKSGLPSDRFSAERTGGSVSTLTIQRTQQEDSAVYLCASSLGRVKAEAFFGQGTRLTVV.

The rearrangement uses TRBV13 and TRBJ1-2; 7 bases agree with TRBD1. The length of the CDR3 is 15 residues. The V segment lost 1 base and the J segment 7 bases; nucleotides outside the gene matches: 9. Germline CDR1 and CDR2: PRHDT and FYEKMQ (reference sequence). The CDR3 here is CASSLEAVGGSGYTF. DNA of the CDR3: TGTGCCAGCAGCTTAGAGGCGGTAGGGGGCTCTGGCTACACCTTC.

This clone appeared a single time. The chain combines TRBV29-1 with TRBJ2-7; tentatively, D is TRBD2 (6 bases). Per the germline V gene, CDR1 is SQVTM and CDR2 is ANQGSEA. The CDR3 extends over 13 amino acids. V shed 4 bases and J shed 5 bases, with 15 bases lying between them. The CDR3 is CSVGPLAPNEQYF. The CDR3 coding sequence is TGCAGCGTTGGCCCACTAGCCCCCAACGAGCAGTACTTC.

The genes are TRBV27 and TRBJ2-7; 8 bases fit TRBD1. CDR3 size: 14 residues. From germline, CDR1 is MNHEY and CDR2 SMNVEV (reference sequence). V lost 5 bases to trimming and J lost 2 bases; unmatched junction nucleotides: 5. CDR3 DNA: TGTGCCAGCAGTCCGACAGGGGTACCCTACGAGCAGTACTTC. Protein: CASSPTGVPYEQYF.

The chain recombines TRBV19 with TRBJ2-2; 9 bases map to TRBD2. V lost 2 bases and J lost 1; bases outside the gene matches: 2. CDR1 and CDR2 from the germline V gene are LNHDA and SQIVND (reference sequence). CDR3 size: 16 residues. The CDR3 bases are TGTGCCAGTAGTATACTAGCGGGATTGAACACCGGGGAGCTGTTTTTT. It is translated as CASSILAGLNTGELFF.

The J gene is TRBJ1-2, the V gene TRBV28; D unclear. The CDR3 spans 12 residues. V shed 2 bases and J shed 8 bases, with 9 bases lying between them. In germline, CDR1 is MDHEN, CDR2 SYDVKM. The CDR3 nucleotides are TGTGCCAGCAGTTTAGAGGTTAGGGGCTACACCTTC. Translating gives CASSLEVRGYTF.

This clone was observed a single time. This chain links TRBV7-2 with TRBJ2-7; 7 nucleotides match TRBD1. V lost 5 bases and J lost 4; bases outside the gene matches: 17. Germline lookup yields CDR1 SGHTA and CDR2 FQGNSA. The CDR3 contains 17 residues. CDR3 loop: CASSRPPNTGETYEQYF. The CDR3 DNA is TGTGCCAGCAGCCGTCCTCCGAATACAGGGGAAACGTACGAGCAGTACTTC.

The chain couples TRBV25-1 to TRBJ2-7, with 10 bases matching TRBD2. From germline, CDR1 is MGHDK and CDR2 SYGVNS. V shed 2 bases and J 3 bases; nucleotides not matched to a gene: 4. The CDR3 loop spans 15 amino acids. CDR3 residues: CASSELSGRDYEQYF. The CDR3 bases are TGTGCCAGCAGTGAACTAAGCGGGAGGGACTACGAGCAGTACTTC.

This sequence joins TRBV19 and TRBJ2-7; TRBD2 aligns across 10 bases. V lost 9 bases and J lost 5; bases outside the gene matches: 16. The CDR3 loop spans 16 amino acids. Germline V gene data show CDR1 as LNHDA and CDR2 as SQIVND (reference sequence). The CDR3 region is CASWGMELAGNNEQYF. For the CDR3, the DNA is TGTGCCAGCTGGGGAATGGAACTAGCGGGGAATAACGAGCAGTACTTC. The variable domain in full, with the rest retrieved from reference TRBV19 and TRBJ2-7, is DGGITQSPKYLFRKEGQNVTLSCEQNLNHDAMYWYRQDPGQGLRLIYYSQIVNDFQKGDIAEGYSVSREKKESFPLTVTSAQKNPTAFYLCASWGMELAGNNEQYFGPGTRLTVT.